These T cell receptor beta chains were read from a single sample in a study of blood T cell repertoires in COVID-19. Clones were read by immunoSEQ multiplex PCR, and TCRdb kept only the in-frame ones, dropping some. The profile shows about 160,000 clones, less than 85% of them singletons. The sequencing input was PBMCs or T cells enriched from blood (not recorded which). These receptors all come from a man aged 55 to 69 who had recovered from COVID-19. CDR3s include the opening cysteine and the closing phenylalanine or tryptophan. The D gene is left open where the match is weak. Expanded clones get a size class; other rows say once, few or many, or leave the size out.

size,D,J,V,CDR3,DNA
few,NA,TRBJ1-2,TRBV29-1,CSVWGRANYGYTF,TGCAGCGTTTGGGGGCGGGCTAACTATGGCTACACCTTC
NA,TRBD1,TRBJ1-4,TRBV10-3,CAITTGAREKLFF,TGTGCCATCACGACAGGGGCGCGAGAAAAACTGTTTTTT
NA,TRBD2,TRBJ2-1,TRBV10-1,CASRATSGSFNEQFF,TGCGCCAGCAGGGCCACTAGCGGGTCTTTCAATGAGCAGTTCTTC
NA,TRBD2,TRBJ2-7,TRBV3-1/TRBV3-2,CASSPFPFSSGGADEQYF,TGTGCCAGCAGCCCCTTTCCTTTTTCTAGCGGGGGGGCCGACGAGCAGTACTTC
NA,NA,TRBJ1-4,TRBV29-1,CSVEEGRDGNEKLFF,TGCAGCGTTGAAGAGGGCAGAGACGGTAATGAAAAACTGTTTTTT
NA,NA,TRBJ1-3,TRBV4-1,CASSQDDSSGNTIYF,TGCGCCAGCAGCCAAGATGACAGCTCTGGAAACACCATATATTTT
NA,NA,TRBJ1-5,TRBV28,CASSGQFNQPQHF,TGTGCCAGCAGTGGGCAGTTTAATCAGCCCCAGCATTTT
NA,TRBD1,TRBJ1-2,TRBV28,CASSTGGDNYGYTF,TGTGCCAGCAGTACAGGGGGCGATAACTATGGCTACACCTTC
once,NA,TRBJ1-1,TRBV12-3/TRBV12-4,CASSLAWGSEAFF,TGTGCCAGCAGTTTAGCTTGGGGCTCGGAAGCTTTCTTT
NA,TRBD1,TRBJ2-7,TRBV5-1,CASRDQGAVEQYF,TGCGCCAGCAGGGACCAGGGGGCGGTCGAGCAGTACTTC
NA,NA,TRBJ1-3,TRBV9,CASSAEGGALSGNTIYF,TGTGCCAGCAGCGCCGAGGGAGGGGCCCTCTCTGGAAACACCATATATTTT
NA,TRBD2,TRBJ2-1,TRBV2,CASSGTSGGHNEQFF,TGTGCCAGCAGTGGGACTAGCGGGGGGCACAATGAGCAGTTCTTC
NA,TRBD1,TRBJ1-2,TRBV5-1,CASSSTGLNGYTF,TGCGCCAGCAGCTCGACAGGGTTGAATGGCTACACCTTC
few,NA,TRBJ1-6,TRBV27,CASSLTGQLVNSPLHF,TGTGCCAGCAGTTTAACAGGGCAGCTAGTGAATTCACCCCTCCACTTT
NA,NA,TRBJ1-2,TRBV14,CASSQAQGGYTF,TGTGCCAGCAGCCAAGCTCAGGGGGGCTACACCTTC
NA,NA,TRBJ2-7,TRBV28,CASSGGTATYEQYF,TGTGCCAGCAGTGGGGGGACCGCAACCTACGAGCAGTACTTC